The T cell receptor beta chain under discussion was sequenced for a study of blood T cell repertoires in COVID-19. Study summary: The United States, Italy and Spain were the sources of the acute and convalescent COVID-19 samples.

Libraries were prepared by immunoSEQ multiplex PCR; TCRdb keeps only in-frame clonotypes and omits some of them. The sample holds over 95,000 clones; over 80% are singletons and the top ten take approximately 4.5%. The germline V gene has CDR1 MDHEN and CDR2 SYDVKM. V was cut by 6 bases and J by 0 bases, with 9 bases left in between. The CDR3 length is 13 residues. Sequencing input: peripheral blood. This clonotype was obtained from a woman aged 45-60 years with acute or convalescent COVID-19. The chain employs TRBV28 and TRBJ2-7; D ambiguous. CDR3: CASRSGSSYEQYF. Written as DNA, the CDR3 is TGTGCCAGCAGATCTGGTAGCTCCTACGAGCAGTACTTC.